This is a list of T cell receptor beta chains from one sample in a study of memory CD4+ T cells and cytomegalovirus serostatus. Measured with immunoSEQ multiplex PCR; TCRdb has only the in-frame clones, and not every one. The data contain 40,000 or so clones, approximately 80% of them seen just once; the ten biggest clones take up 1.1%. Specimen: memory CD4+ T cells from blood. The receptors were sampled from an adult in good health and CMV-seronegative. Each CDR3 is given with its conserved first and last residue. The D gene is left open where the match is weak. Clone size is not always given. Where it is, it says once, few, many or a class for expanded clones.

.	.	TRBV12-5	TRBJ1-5	TGTGCTAGTGGTTTGGGACGGAGCGATCAGCCCCAGCATTTT	CASGLGRSDQPQHF
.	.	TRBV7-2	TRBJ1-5	TGTGCCAGCAGCTTAGGGACAGTTAGCAATCAGCCCCAGCATTTT	CASSLGTVSNQPQHF
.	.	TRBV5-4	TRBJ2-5	TGTGCCAGCAGCTTGTCAGCGGGCGGGATGGAGACCCAGTACTTC	CASSLSAGGMETQYF
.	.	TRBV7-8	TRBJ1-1	TGTGCCAGCAGCTTAGCCCAGGGAATGAACACTGAAGCTTTCTTT	CASSLAQGMNTEAFF
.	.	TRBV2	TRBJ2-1	TGTGCCAGCAGCGACGCCGGTTATGAGCAGTTCTTC	CASSDAGYEQFF
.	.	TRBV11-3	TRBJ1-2	TGTGCCAGCAGCTTTGCGGGGGTGCGGGGCTACACCTTC	CASSFAGVRGYTF
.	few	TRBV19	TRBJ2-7	TGTGCCAGTAGTGCCGACGAAGGGACTCTCTACGAGCAGTACTTC	CASSADEGTLYEQYF
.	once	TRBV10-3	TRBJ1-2	TGTGCCATCAGTGGGGCCAGAGCTAAGGGGTCTGGGGCAACTAACTATGGCTACACCTTC	CAISGARAKGSGATNYGYTF
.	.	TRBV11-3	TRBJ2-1	TGTGCCAGCAGTCCCCCGGGAGTCCCCAATGAGCAGTTCTTC	CASSPPGVPNEQFF
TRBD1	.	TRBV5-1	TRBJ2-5	TGCGCCAGCAGCTTGGGGCAGGGGGCTGTGGAGACCCAGTACTTC	CASSLGQGAVETQYF
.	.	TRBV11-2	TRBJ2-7	TGTGCCAGCAGCTCCTTAAAGTGGGCCTACGAGCAGTACTTC	CASSSLKWAYEQYF
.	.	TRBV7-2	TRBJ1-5	TGTGCCAGCAGCTTATTGGGGAGCAATCAGCCCCAGCATTTT	CASSLLGSNQPQHF
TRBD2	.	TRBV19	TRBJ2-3	TGTGCCGGCGCGGGAGGGCCGGGGGATACGCAGTATTTT	CAGAGGPGDTQYF